This T cell receptor beta chain is drawn from a study of cytomegalovirus exposure and HLA in healthy donors. Points from the study as a whole: TCR beta chains associated with HLA were, in a later analysis, more clonally expanded than equally common others.

Germline assignment: CDR1 SGHTA and CDR2 FQGNSA. This CDR3 has 12 amino acids. V was shortened by 3 bases and J by 7 bases, with 9 bases between the two germline ends. A note on this clone: The target antigen is unknown.

The PCR ran on 60 Vbeta and 13 Jbeta primers. Assay: immunoSEQ multiplex PCR; the TCRdb copy retains only in-frame clones and omits some. Of almost 200,000 clones listed, more than 75% are singletons. V usage is TRBV7-2 and J usage is TRBJ2-5; D unresolved. The sequence was obtained from a male donor in good health and CMV-seropositive. Sequencing was carried out using PBMCs. CDR3 nucleotides: TGTGCCAGCAGCTTCCCTGCAGGGACCCAGTACTTC. Translated, it gives CASSFPAGTQYF.